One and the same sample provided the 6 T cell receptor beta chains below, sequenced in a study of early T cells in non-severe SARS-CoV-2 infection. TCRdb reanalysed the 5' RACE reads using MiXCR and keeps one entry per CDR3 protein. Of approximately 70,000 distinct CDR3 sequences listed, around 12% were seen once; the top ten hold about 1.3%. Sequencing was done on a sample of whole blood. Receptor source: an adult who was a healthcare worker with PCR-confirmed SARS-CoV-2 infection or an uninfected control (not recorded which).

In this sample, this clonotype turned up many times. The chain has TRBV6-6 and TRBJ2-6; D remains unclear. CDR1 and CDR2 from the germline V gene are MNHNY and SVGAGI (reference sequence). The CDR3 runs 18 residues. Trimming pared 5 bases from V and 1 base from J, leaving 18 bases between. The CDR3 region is CASSPGWSSPSGANVLTF. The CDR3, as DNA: TGTGCCAGCAGTCCCGGTTGGAGCTCCCCATCTGGGGCCAACGTCCTGACTTTC.

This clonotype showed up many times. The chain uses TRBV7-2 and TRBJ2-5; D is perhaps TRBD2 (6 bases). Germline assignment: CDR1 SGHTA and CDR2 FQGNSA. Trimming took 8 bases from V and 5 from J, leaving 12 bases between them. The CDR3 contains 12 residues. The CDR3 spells CASGGVVETQYF. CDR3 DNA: TGTGCCAGCGGAGGGGTGGTCGAGACCCAGTACTTC.

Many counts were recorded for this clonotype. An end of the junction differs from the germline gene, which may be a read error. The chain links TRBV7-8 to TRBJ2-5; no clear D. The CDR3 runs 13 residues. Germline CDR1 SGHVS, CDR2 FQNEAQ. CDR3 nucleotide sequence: TGTGCCAGCAGCTACATAAACGTGGAGACCCGGTACTTC. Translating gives CASSYINVETRYF. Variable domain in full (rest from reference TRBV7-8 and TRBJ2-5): GAGVSQSPRYKVAKRGQDVALRCDPISGHVSLFWYQQALGQGPEFLTYFQNEAQLDKSGLPSDRFFAERPEGSVSTLKIQRTQQEDSAVYLCASSYINVETRYFGPGTRLLVL.

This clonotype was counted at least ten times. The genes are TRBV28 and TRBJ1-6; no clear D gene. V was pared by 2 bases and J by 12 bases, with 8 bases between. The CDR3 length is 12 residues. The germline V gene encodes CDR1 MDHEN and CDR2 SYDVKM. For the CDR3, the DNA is TGTGCCAGCAGTTTAATGGAGCAACCCCTCCACTTT. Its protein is CASSLMEQPLHF. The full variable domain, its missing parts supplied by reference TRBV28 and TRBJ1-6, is DVKVTQSSRYLVKRTGEKVFLECVQDMDHENMFWYRQDPGLGLRLIYFSYDVKMKEKGDIPEGYSVSREKKERFSLILESASTNQTSMYLCASSLMEQPLHFGNGTRLTVT.

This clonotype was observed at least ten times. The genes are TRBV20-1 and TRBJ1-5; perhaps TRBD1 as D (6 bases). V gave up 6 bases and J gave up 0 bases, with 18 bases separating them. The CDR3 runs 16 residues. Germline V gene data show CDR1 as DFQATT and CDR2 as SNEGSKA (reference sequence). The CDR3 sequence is CSATEGGHYSNQPQHF. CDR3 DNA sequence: TGCAGTGCCACAGAAGGGGGGCACTATAGCAATCAGCCCCAGCATTTT.

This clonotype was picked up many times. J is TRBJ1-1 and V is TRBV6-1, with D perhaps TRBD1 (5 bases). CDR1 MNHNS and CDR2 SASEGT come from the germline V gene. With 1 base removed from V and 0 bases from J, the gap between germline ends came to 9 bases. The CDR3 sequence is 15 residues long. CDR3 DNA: TGTGCCAGCAGTGAAGGGGGGGTCCTGAACACTGAAGCTTTCTTT. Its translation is CASSEGGVLNTEAFF.